This is a list of T cell receptor beta chains from one sample in a study of blood T cell repertoires in COVID-19. Measured with immunoSEQ multiplex PCR; TCRdb has only the in-frame clones, and not every one. The sample records more than 150,000 clones, about 82% being singletons. The sequenced material came from peripheral blood. The receptors come from a man aged 50 or older with active or convalescent COVID-19. Both conserved end residues are part of each CDR3. A D gene is named only where the DNA matches it firmly. Some rows mark clone size as missing; the rest say once, few, many or name a class of expanded clone.

D gene: NA; V gene: TRBV9; J gene: TRBJ2-1; clone size: NA; CDR3 DNA: TGTGCCAGCAGCGCATTGGCCCGGACTTTTTCTCACAATGAGCAGTTCTTC; CDR3 protein: CASSALARTFSHNEQFF
D gene: NA; V gene: TRBV28; J gene: TRBJ1-2; clone size: NA; CDR3 DNA: TGTGCCAGCAGTTTAGTTGGAGGGGTGGCTGGCTACACCTTC; CDR3 protein: CASSLVGGVAGYTF
D gene: NA; V gene: TRBV6-1; J gene: TRBJ2-2; clone size: NA; CDR3 DNA: TGTGCCAGCAGTGAGGAAGGAACAGGGACGGACACCGGGGAGCTGTTTTTT; CDR3 protein: CASSEEGTGTDTGELFF
D gene: TRBD1; V gene: TRBV4-2; J gene: TRBJ1-6; clone size: NA; CDR3 DNA: TGTGCCAGCAGCCAAGATCCCGGGACAGGGAATTCACCCCTCCACTTT; CDR3 protein: CASSQDPGTGNSPLHF
D gene: NA; V gene: TRBV6-1; J gene: TRBJ2-4; clone size: NA; CDR3 DNA: TGTGCCAGCAGTGACACAGGAGAAAGGTACTTC; CDR3 protein: CASSDTGERYF
D gene: NA; V gene: TRBV4-2; J gene: TRBJ1-1; clone size: NA; CDR3 DNA: TGTGCCAGCAGCCAGAGGGTACCAGACCTTGGGGCTGAAGCTTTCTTT; CDR3 protein: CASSQRVPDLGAEAFF
D gene: NA; V gene: TRBV4-1; J gene: TRBJ2-1; clone size: NA; CDR3 DNA: TGCGCCAGCAGCCCCTCGGAGAGACTAGTTTCTACCAATGAGCAGTTCTTC; CDR3 protein: CASSPSERLVSTNEQFF
D gene: NA; V gene: TRBV6-5; J gene: TRBJ1-1; clone size: once; CDR3 DNA: TGTGCCAGCAGCCGGACCCTTGGGGGCCTGGCTTTCTTT; CDR3 protein: CASSRTLGGLAFF
D gene: NA; V gene: TRBV24-1; J gene: TRBJ1-2; clone size: NA; CDR3 DNA: TGTGCCACCAGTGATTTGCGGTTCTATGGCTACACCTTC; CDR3 protein: CATSDLRFYGYTF
D gene: TRBD2; V gene: TRBV15; J gene: TRBJ2-5; clone size: NA; CDR3 DNA: TGTGCCACCAGCAGGGCGACTAGCGGGAGCCGCCAAGAGACCCAGTACTTC; CDR3 protein: CATSRATSGSRQETQYF
D gene: NA; V gene: TRBV5-4; J gene: TRBJ1-1; clone size: NA; CDR3 DNA: TGTGCCAGCAGCGTATGGAACACTGAAGCTTTCTTT; CDR3 protein: CASSVWNTEAFF
D gene: NA; V gene: TRBV7-2; J gene: TRBJ1-2; clone size: NA; CDR3 DNA: TGTGCCAGCAGCCTCGGGGGTCTGAGGATGGATGGCTACACCTTC; CDR3 protein: CASSLGGLRMDGYTF
D gene: TRBD2; V gene: TRBV18; J gene: TRBJ2-5; clone size: once; CDR3 DNA: TGTGCCAGCTCACCGCGGGGACTAGCGGGAGATGGGACCCAGTACTTC; CDR3 protein: CASSPRGLAGDGTQYF
D gene: TRBD2; V gene: TRBV27; J gene: TRBJ2-3; clone size: NA; CDR3 DNA: TGTGCCAGCAGTCCGTTCGGGGGAGCGGGAGTCACAGATACGCAGTATTTT; CDR3 protein: CASSPFGGAGVTDTQYF
D gene: NA; V gene: TRBV3-1/TRBV3-2; J gene: TRBJ2-7; clone size: NA; CDR3 DNA: TGTGCCAGCAGCCAAGAGACAGTCTTCTACGAGCAGTACTTC; CDR3 protein: CASSQETVFYEQYF
D gene: NA; V gene: TRBV27; J gene: TRBJ2-3; clone size: NA; CDR3 DNA: TGTGCCAGCAGTTTATCTTGGGGCTTCAACTATTTGGGGGCCGCCACAGATACGCAGTATTTT; CDR3 protein: CASSLSWGFNYLGAATDTQYF
D gene: TRBD1; V gene: TRBV28; J gene: TRBJ1-2; clone size: NA; CDR3 DNA: TGTGCCAGCAGTTCTAAGGGACAGGGGTTCTATGGCTACACCTTC; CDR3 protein: CASSSKGQGFYGYTF
D gene: TRBD2; V gene: TRBV5-1; J gene: TRBJ2-5; clone size: once; CDR3 DNA: TGCGCCAGCAGCCCCGGACTAGCGGGAGGGGAGACCCAGTACTTC; CDR3 protein: CASSPGLAGGETQYF
D gene: TRBD2; V gene: TRBV7-9; J gene: TRBJ2-2; clone size: NA; CDR3 DNA: TGTGCCAGCAGCTCGACTAGCGGGAGGCCGAACACCGGGGAGCTGTTTTTT; CDR3 protein: CASSSTSGRPNTGELFF
D gene: TRBD1; V gene: TRBV6-2/TRBV6-3; J gene: TRBJ1-2; clone size: NA; CDR3 DNA: TGTGCCAGCAGTTACATAAGTGGACAGGGCTTCAGCTACACCTTC; CDR3 protein: CASSYISGQGFSYTF
D gene: TRBD2; V gene: TRBV28; J gene: TRBJ2-7; clone size: NA; CDR3 DNA: TGTGCCAGCAGATTAGGACTAGCTAATTACGAGCAGTACTTC; CDR3 protein: CASRLGLANYEQYF
D gene: TRBD2; V gene: TRBV7-2; J gene: TRBJ2-1; clone size: NA; CDR3 DNA: TGTGCCAGCAGCCCCCTAGGGCGGGGGGGTTCCCACAATGAGCAGTTCTTC; CDR3 protein: CASSPLGRGGSHNEQFF
D gene: NA; V gene: TRBV25-1; J gene: TRBJ1-1; clone size: NA; CDR3 DNA: TGTGCCAGCAGTGATTTGGGGGCGAACACTGAAGCTTTCTTT; CDR3 protein: CASSDLGANTEAFF
D gene: TRBD2; V gene: TRBV5-4; J gene: TRBJ2-6; clone size: NA; CDR3 DNA: TGTGCCAGCAGATCGGGGCTTGGTAGCGGGGGGACTGGGGCCAACGTCCTGACTTTC; CDR3 protein: CASRSGLGSGGTGANVLTF
D gene: NA; V gene: TRBV18; J gene: TRBJ1-2; clone size: NA; CDR3 DNA: TGTGCCAGCTCACCGCAGGGGTCTGGCTATGGCTACACCTTC; CDR3 protein: CASSPQGSGYGYTF
D gene: TRBD1; V gene: TRBV7-2; J gene: TRBJ2-1; clone size: NA; CDR3 DNA: TGTGCCAGCAGCTTAGGCCAGGGGGCTTATGAGCAGTTCTTC; CDR3 protein: CASSLGQGAYEQFF
D gene: TRBD2; V gene: TRBV27; J gene: TRBJ2-3; clone size: NA; CDR3 DNA: TGTGCCAGCAGTTTATTCCGCTCTAGCGGGAGTTTGTCAGATACGCAGTATTTT; CDR3 protein: CASSLFRSSGSLSDTQYF
D gene: NA; V gene: TRBV6-2/TRBV6-3; J gene: TRBJ1-6; clone size: NA; CDR3 DNA: TGTGCCAGCAGTTCCGTGGCAGGGACCTATAATTCACCCCTCCACTTT; CDR3 protein: CASSSVAGTYNSPLHF
D gene: NA; V gene: TRBV7-2; J gene: TRBJ2-3; clone size: few; CDR3 DNA: TGTGCCAGCAGCTTCCTAGCGAGCGACACAGATACGCAGTATTTT; CDR3 protein: CASSFLASDTDTQYF
D gene: NA; V gene: TRBV6-1; J gene: TRBJ1-1; clone size: NA; CDR3 DNA: TGTGCCAGCAGTGAAGTTCAGGGGAACACTGAAGCTTTCTTT; CDR3 protein: CASSEVQGNTEAFF
D gene: NA; V gene: TRBV3-1/TRBV3-2; J gene: TRBJ1-1; clone size: NA; CDR3 DNA: TGTGCCAGCAGCCCATTTCACGGGGAGGGTGAAGCTTTCTTT; CDR3 protein: CASSPFHGEGEAFF
D gene: NA; V gene: TRBV6-5; J gene: TRBJ1-1; clone size: NA; CDR3 DNA: TGTGCCAGCAGACCGATACAGATTTCGACTGAAGCTTTCTTT; CDR3 protein: CASRPIQISTEAFF
D gene: TRBD1; V gene: TRBV7-6; J gene: TRBJ2-7; clone size: NA; CDR3 DNA: TGTGCCAGCAGTTACTACCGGGACAGGGGTTTCGAGCAGTACTTC; CDR3 protein: CASSYYRDRGFEQYF
D gene: TRBD1; V gene: TRBV18; J gene: TRBJ2-5; clone size: once; CDR3 DNA: TGTGCCAGCTCACCGACAGGGTTGAGAGAGACCCAGTACTTC; CDR3 protein: CASSPTGLRETQYF
D gene: TRBD1; V gene: TRBV2; J gene: TRBJ2-1; clone size: NA; CDR3 DNA: TGTGCCAGCAGTGTTTCTCAGGGGGCCAATGAGCAGTTCTTC; CDR3 protein: CASSVSQGANEQFF
D gene: NA; V gene: TRBV29-1; J gene: TRBJ1-1; clone size: few; CDR3 DNA: TGCAGCGTTGCCTTGAACACTGAAGCTTTCTTT; CDR3 protein: CSVALNTEAFF
D gene: TRBD2; V gene: TRBV5-1; J gene: TRBJ2-1; clone size: NA; CDR3 DNA: TGCGCCAGCAGCCTCGGGACTAGCGGTCTCAATGAGCAGTTCTTC; CDR3 protein: CASSLGTSGLNEQFF
D gene: TRBD2; V gene: TRBV5-6; J gene: TRBJ2-7; clone size: NA; CDR3 DNA: TGTGCCAGCAGCAGGCGGGGGACTAGGGAGCAGTACTTC; CDR3 protein: CASSRRGTREQYF
D gene: NA; V gene: TRBV30; J gene: TRBJ2-3; clone size: few; CDR3 DNA: TGTGCCTGGAGTAAGGCAGCGACGAGCACAGATACGCAGTATTTT; CDR3 protein: CAWSKAATSTDTQYF
D gene: NA; V gene: TRBV7-3; J gene: TRBJ2-5; clone size: NA; CDR3 DNA: TGTGCCAGCAGCTTGGCGGGCAGCCAAGAGACCCAGTACTTC; CDR3 protein: CASSLAGSQETQYF
D gene: TRBD1; V gene: TRBV4-3; J gene: TRBJ2-7; clone size: NA; CDR3 DNA: TGCGCCAGCAGCCAAGACGTCGGAGACAGGGCCCACGAGCAGTACTTC; CDR3 protein: CASSQDVGDRAHEQYF
D gene: TRBD2; V gene: TRBV4-2; J gene: TRBJ2-3; clone size: NA; CDR3 DNA: TGTGCCAGCAGCCCCCTAGCGGGAGGGTTAGATACGCAGTATTTT; CDR3 protein: CASSPLAGGLDTQYF
D gene: TRBD2; V gene: TRBV7-6; J gene: TRBJ2-7; clone size: NA; CDR3 DNA: TGTGCCAGCAGCATACAACTAGCGGGAGGACTTATAAGCTCCTACGAGCAGTACTTC; CDR3 protein: CASSIQLAGGLISSYEQYF
D gene: TRBD1; V gene: TRBV15; J gene: TRBJ2-7; clone size: NA; CDR3 DNA: TGTGCCACCCGACAGGGGTTATCCTACGAGCAGTACTTC; CDR3 protein: CATRQGLSYEQYF
D gene: TRBD2; V gene: TRBV7-2; J gene: TRBJ2-7; clone size: NA; CDR3 DNA: TGTGCCAGCAGAGAAACCGGGACTACCTTTTTCGAGCAGTACTTC; CDR3 protein: CASRETGTTFFEQYF
D gene: TRBD2; V gene: TRBV15; J gene: TRBJ2-3; clone size: NA; CDR3 DNA: TGTGCCACCAGCCCCTTAGCGGGAGTCGGCACAGATACGCAGTATTTT; CDR3 protein: CATSPLAGVGTDTQYF